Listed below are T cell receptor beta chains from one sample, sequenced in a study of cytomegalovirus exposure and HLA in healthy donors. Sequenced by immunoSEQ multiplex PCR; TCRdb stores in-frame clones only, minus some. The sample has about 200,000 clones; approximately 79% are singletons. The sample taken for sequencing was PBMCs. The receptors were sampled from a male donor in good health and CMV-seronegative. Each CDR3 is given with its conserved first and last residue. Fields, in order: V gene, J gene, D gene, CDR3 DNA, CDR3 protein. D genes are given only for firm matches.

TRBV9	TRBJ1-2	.	TGTGCCAGCAGCCAAGGAGGGGAGTCGGGGCGGATTAACTATGGCTACACCTTC	CASSQGGESGRINYGYTF
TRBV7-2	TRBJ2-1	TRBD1	TGTGCCAGCAGCCCCCGGACAGGGGGTGAGCAGTTCTTC	CASSPRTGGEQFF
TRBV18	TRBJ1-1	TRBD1	TGTGCCAGCTCACCTTTGGACAGGGACACTGAAGCTTTCTTT	CASSPLDRDTEAFF
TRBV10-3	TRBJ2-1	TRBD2	TGTGCCATCAGGGCGGGGGAGCGGTACAATGAGCAGTTCTTC	CAIRAGERYNEQFF
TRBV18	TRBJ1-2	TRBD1	TGTGCCAGCTCACCAGGACAGGGTTCTAACTATGGCTACACCTTC	CASSPGQGSNYGYTF
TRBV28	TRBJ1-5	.	TGTGCCAGCAGTTTAGAACCAGGGCCCCAGCATTTT	CASSLEPGPQHF
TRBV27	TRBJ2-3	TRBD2	TGTGCCAGCAGTTCGGTCCGGGGGGCAGATACGCAGTATTTT	CASSSVRGADTQYF
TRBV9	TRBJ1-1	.	TGTGCCAGCAGCCCGACAGCTAACACTGAAGCTTTCTTT	CASSPTANTEAFF
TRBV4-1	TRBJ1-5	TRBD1	TGCGCCAGCAGTTCCTTGTCTACAGGGGTTAGCAATCAGCCCCAGCATTTT	CASSSLSTGVSNQPQHF
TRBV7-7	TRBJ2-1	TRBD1	TGTGCTAGCAGCCCTCGACAGGGGAGAATGAGGAATGAGCAGTTCTTC	CASSPRQGRMRNEQFF
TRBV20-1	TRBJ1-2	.	TGCAGTGCTAGTCTAAGCTATGGCTACACCTTC	CSASLSYGYTF
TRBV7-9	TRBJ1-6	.	TGTGCCAGCAGAAAAGACAGCTCCTATAATTCACCCCTCCACTTT	CASRKDSSYNSPLHF
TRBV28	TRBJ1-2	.	TGTGCCGGCGGCGCAGGGAGGAGTTCCTATGGCTACACCTTC	CAGGAGRSSYGYTF
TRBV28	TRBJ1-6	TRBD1	TGTGCCAGCAGTTCGGGACAGGGAGCGATAAGTTCACCCCTCCACTTT	CASSSGQGAISSPLHF